Listed here is a single T cell receptor beta chain. Antigen specificity is unknown. These data belong to a study of T cell responses to AZD1222 COVID-19 vaccine. Study results and limitations: White British people made up most donors, females outnumbered males, and clonal diversity was possibly underestimated. Repertoires were sampled only after the peak T cell response. Elevations in Spike-specific TCR breadth and depth followed administration of two AZD1222 doses.

Repertoires were generated with immunoSEQ multiplex PCR, while TCRdb's copy carries only in-frame clones and drops some. The data contain 90,000 to 130,000 clones, around nine tenths of them seen just once; the ten biggest clones take up 2% to 2.5%. V was cut by 4 bases and J by 7 bases, with 14 bases left in between. Germline-derived CDR1 and CDR2 are SEHNR and FQNEAQ (reference sequence). The CDR3 sequence is 14 residues long. Samples with a second dose at about 4 or about 12 weeks were pooled together. Sample: peripheral blood, taken 28 days after the second AZD1222 dose. This TCR was sampled from an adult who received the AZD1222 COVID-19 vaccine. V and J are TRBV7-9 and TRBJ1-5; D perhaps matches TRBD1 (5 bases). This CDR3 is CASSSSGGDQPQHF. In DNA form, the CDR3 reads TGTGCCAGCAGCTCCAGTGGAGGGGACCAGCCCCAGCATTTT.